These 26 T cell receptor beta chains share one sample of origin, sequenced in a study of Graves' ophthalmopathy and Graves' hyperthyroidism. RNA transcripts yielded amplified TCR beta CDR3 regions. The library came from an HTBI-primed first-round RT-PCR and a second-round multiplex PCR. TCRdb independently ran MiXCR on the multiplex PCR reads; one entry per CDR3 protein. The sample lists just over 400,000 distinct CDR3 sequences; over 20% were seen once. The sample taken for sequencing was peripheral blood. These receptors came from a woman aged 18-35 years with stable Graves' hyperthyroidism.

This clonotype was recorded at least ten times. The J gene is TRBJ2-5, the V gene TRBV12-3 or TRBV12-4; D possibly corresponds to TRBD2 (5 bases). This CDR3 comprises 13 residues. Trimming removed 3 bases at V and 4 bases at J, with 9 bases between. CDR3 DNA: TGTGCCAGCAGTTTGATGGGGAGAGAGACCCAGTACTTC. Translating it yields CASSLMGRETQYF.

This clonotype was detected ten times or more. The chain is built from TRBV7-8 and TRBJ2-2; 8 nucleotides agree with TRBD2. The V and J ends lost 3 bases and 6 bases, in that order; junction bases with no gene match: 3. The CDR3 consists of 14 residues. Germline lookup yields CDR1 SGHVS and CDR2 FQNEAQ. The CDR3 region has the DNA TGTGCCAGCAGCTTTAGCGGGGTAGCCGGGGAGCTGTTTTTT. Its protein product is CASSFSGVAGELFF.

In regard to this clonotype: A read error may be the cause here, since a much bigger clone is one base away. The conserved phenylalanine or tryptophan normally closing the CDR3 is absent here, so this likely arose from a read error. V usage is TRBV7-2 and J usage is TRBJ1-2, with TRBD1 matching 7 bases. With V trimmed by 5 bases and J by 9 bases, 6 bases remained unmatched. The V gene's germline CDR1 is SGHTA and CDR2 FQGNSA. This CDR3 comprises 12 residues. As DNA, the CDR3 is TGTGCCAGCAGCCCGGACAGGATGAGCTACACCGTC. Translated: CASSPDRMSYTV.

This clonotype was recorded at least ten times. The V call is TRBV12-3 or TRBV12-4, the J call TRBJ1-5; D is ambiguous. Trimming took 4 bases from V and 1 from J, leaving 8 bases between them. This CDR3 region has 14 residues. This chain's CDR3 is CASSSRGSNQPQHF. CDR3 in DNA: TGTGCCAGCAGTTCCCGGGGAAGCAATCAGCCCCAGCATTTT.

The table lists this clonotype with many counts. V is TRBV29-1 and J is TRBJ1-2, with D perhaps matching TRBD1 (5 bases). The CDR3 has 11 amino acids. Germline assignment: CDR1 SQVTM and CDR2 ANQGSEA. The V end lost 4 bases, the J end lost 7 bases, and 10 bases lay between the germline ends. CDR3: CSVARDFGYTF. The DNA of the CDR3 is TGCAGCGTTGCCCGGGACTTTGGCTACACCTTC.

CDR3 DNA sequence: TGTGCCAGTAGTATAGACCCGAATCAGCCCCAGCATTTT. Protein sequence: CASSIDPNQPQHF. The V call is TRBV19, the J call TRBJ1-5; D is unclear. Deletions cut 0 bases from V and 4 bases from J, with 4 bases between. This CDR3 region has 13 residues. Germline CDR1 and CDR2: LNHDA and SQIVND (reference sequence). The whole variable domain, remainder taken from reference TRBV19 and TRBJ1-5, is DGGITQSPKYLFRKEGQNVTLSCEQNLNHDAMYWYRQDPGQGLRLIYYSQIVNDFQKGDIAEGYSVSREKKESFPLTVTSAQKNPTAFYLCASSIDPNQPQHFGDGTRLSIL.

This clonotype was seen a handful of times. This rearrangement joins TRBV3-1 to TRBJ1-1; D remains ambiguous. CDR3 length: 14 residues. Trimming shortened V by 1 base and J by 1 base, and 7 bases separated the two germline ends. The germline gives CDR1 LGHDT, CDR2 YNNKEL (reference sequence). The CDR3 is CASSQGNRNTEAFF. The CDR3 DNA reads TGTGCCAGCAGCCAAGGAAACAGGAACACTGAAGCTTTCTTT.

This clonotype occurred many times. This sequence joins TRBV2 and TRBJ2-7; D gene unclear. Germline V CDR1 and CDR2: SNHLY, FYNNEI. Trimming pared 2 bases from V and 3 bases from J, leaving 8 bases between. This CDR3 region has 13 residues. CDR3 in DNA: TGTGCCAGCAGTGAAAAGCGCTTCTACGAGCAGTACTTC. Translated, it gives CASSEKRFYEQYF.

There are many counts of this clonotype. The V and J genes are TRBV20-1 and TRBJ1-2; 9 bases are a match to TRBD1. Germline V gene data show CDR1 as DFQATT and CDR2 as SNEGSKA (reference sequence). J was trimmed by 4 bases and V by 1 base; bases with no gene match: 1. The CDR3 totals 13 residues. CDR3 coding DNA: TGCAGTGCTAGAGCGGGACAGGGCTATGGCTACACCTTC. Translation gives CSARAGQGYGYTF.

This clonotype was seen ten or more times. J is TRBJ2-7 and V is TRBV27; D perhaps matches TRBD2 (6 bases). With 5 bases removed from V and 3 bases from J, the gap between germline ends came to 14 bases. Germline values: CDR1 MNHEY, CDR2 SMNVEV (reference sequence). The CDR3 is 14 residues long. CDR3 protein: CASSPGGALYEQYF. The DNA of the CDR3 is TGTGCCAGCAGTCCCGGGGGTGCCCTCTACGAGCAGTACTTC.

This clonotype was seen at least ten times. CDR3 sequence: CASSRTGAGIGYGYTF. The DNA for the CDR3 is TGTGCCAGTAGTCGCACAGGGGCGGGCATCGGCTATGGCTACACCTTC. The chain joins TRBV19 to TRBJ1-2; 7 positions agree with TRBD1. The CDR3 runs to 16 residues. Germline V gives CDR1 LNHDA, CDR2 SQIVND (reference sequence). J was trimmed by 4 bases and V by 5 bases; bases with no gene match: 13.

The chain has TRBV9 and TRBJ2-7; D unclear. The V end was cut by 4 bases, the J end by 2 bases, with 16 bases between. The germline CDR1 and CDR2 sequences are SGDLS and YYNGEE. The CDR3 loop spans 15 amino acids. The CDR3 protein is CASSPRGDPTYEQYF. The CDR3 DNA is TGTGCCAGCAGCCCAAGAGGTGACCCAACCTACGAGCAGTACTTC.

CDR3 sequence: CASSEAGQLKAFF. DNA for the CDR3: TGTGCCAGCAGTGAAGCGGGACAGTTAAAAGCTTTCTTT. The chain recombines TRBV2 with TRBJ1-1; TRBD1 matches 7 bases. Per germline, CDR1 SNHLY and CDR2 FYNNEI. CDR3 size: 13 residues. V lost 0 bases, J lost 9 bases, and 4 bases stayed unmatched.

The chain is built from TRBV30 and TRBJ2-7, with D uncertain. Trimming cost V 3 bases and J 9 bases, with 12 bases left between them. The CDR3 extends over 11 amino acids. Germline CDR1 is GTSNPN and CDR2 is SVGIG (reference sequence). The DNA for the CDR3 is TGTGCCTGGAGCTATGACGGCGGGCAGTACTTC. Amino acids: CAWSYDGGQYF.

The CDR3 region has the DNA TGTGCCAGCAGAACGGGTGCGGGAACAGGCACCGGGGAGCTGTTTTTT. It encodes CASRTGAGTGTGELFF. The V gene is TRBV12-3 or TRBV12-4, the J gene TRBJ2-2; tentatively, D is TRBD2 (6 bases). Trimming removed 6 bases at V and 4 bases at J, with 18 bases between. This CDR3 spans 16 amino acids.

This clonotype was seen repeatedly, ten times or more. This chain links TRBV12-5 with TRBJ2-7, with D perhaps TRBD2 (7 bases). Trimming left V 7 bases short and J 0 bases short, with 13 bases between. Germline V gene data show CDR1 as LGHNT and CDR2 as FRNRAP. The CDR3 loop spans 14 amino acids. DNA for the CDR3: TGTGCTAGTGCTCTGAGGGGGGGCTCCTACGAGCAGTACTTC. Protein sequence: CASALRGGSYEQYF.

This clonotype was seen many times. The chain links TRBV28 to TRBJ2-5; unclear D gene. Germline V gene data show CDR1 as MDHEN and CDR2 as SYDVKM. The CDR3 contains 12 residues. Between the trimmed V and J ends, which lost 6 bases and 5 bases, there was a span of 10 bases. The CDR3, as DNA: TGTGCCAGCAGCCTCCAACCGGAGACCCAGTACTTC. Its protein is CASSLQPETQYF.

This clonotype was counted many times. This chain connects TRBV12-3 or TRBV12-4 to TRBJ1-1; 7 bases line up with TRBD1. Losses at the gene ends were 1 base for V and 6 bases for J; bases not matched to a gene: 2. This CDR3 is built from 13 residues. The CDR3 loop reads CASSLDRGAEAFF. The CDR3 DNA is TGTGCCAGCAGTTTAGACAGGGGAGCTGAAGCTTTCTTT.

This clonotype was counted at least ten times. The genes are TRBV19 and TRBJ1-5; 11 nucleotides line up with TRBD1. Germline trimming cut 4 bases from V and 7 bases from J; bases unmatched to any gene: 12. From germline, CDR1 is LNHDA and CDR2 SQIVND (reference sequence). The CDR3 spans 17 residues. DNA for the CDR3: TGTGCCAGTAGTACGCCCCCAGGGACAGGGGGTTACCAGCCCCAGCATTTT. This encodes CASSTPPGTGGYQPQHF.

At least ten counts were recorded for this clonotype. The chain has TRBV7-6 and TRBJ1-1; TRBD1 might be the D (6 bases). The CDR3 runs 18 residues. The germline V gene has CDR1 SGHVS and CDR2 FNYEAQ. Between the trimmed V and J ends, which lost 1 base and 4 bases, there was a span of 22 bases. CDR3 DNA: TGTGCCAGCAGCTTAGGCTCGGGACATTCACCCATGAGCACTGAAGCTTTCTTT. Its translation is CASSLGSGHSPMSTEAFF. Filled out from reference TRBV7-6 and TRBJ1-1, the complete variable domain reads GAGVSQSPRYKVTKRGQDVALRCDPISGHVSLYWYRQALGQGPEFLTYFNYEAQQDKSGLPNDRFSAERPEGSISTLTIQRTEQRDSAMYRCASSLGSGHSPMSTEAFFGQGTRLTVV.

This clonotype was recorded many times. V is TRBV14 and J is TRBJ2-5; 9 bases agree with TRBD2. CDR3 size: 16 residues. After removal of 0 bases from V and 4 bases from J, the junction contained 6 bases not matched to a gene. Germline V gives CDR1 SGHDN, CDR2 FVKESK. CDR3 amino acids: CASSQEIASGTETQYF. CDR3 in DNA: TGTGCCAGCAGCCAAGAAATAGCTAGCGGGACAGAGACCCAGTACTTC. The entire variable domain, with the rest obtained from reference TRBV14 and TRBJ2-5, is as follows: EAGVTQFPSHSVIEKGQTVTLRCDPISGHDNLYWYRRVMGKEIKFLLHFVKESKQDESGMPNNRFLAERTGGTYSTLKVQPAELEDSGVYFCASSQEIASGTETQYFGPGTRLLVL.

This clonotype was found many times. CDR3 in DNA: TGTGCCAGCCGGGGGGGCGTCACTGAAGCTTTCTTT. This translates into CASRGGVTEAFF. The chain is built from TRBV7-2 and TRBJ1-1, with D possibly TRBD1 on 6 matching bases. CDR1 and CDR2 (germline): SGHTA, FQGNSA. The CDR3 loop spans 12 amino acids. V gave up 8 bases and J gave up 4 bases, with 11 bases separating them.

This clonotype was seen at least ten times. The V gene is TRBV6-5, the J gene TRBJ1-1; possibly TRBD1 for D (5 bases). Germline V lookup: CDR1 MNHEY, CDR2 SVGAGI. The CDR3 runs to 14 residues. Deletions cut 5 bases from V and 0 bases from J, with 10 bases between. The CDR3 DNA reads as TGTGCCAGCAGTAACAGGCCTATGAACACTGAAGCTTTCTTT. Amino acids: CASSNRPMNTEAFF.

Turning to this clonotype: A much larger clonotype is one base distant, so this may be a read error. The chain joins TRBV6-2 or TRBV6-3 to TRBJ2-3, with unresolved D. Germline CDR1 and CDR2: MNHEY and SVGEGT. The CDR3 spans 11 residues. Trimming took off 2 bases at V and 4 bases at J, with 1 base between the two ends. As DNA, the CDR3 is TGTGCCAGCAGTTACCCAGATACGCAGTATTTT. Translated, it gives CASSYPDTQYF.

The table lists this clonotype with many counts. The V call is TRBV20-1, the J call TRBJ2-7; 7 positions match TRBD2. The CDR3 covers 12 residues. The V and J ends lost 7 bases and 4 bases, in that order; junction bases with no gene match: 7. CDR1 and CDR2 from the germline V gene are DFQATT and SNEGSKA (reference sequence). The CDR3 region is CSVRLAEYEQYF. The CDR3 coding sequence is TGCAGTGTAAGGCTAGCGGAGTACGAGCAGTACTTC.

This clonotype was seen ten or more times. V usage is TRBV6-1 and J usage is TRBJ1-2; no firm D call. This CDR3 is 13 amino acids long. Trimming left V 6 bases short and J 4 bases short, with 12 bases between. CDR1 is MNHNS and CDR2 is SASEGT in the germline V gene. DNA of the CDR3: TGTGCCAGCAGCCCGGCCCAGCTCTATGGCTACACCTTC. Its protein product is CASSPAQLYGYTF.